This T cell receptor (beta chain) originates from a study of CD8 T cells in ankylosing spondylitis. CDR3 length: 12 residues. Trimming pared 8 bases from V and 4 bases from J, leaving 12 bases between. Germline values: CDR1 SGHVS, CDR2 FQNEAQ. Via MiXCR, TCRdb re-called the 5' RACE reads, giving one row per CDR3 protein. The sample contains 30,000 to 35,000 distinct CDR3 sequences, more than 30% of which appear only once. The V and J genes are TRBV7-8 and TRBJ2-7; D is possibly TRBD1 or TRBD2 (5 bases each). The sequenced material came from synovial fluid, either unsorted or a sorted T cell fraction (not recorded which). The TCR comes from a male donor with ankylosing spondylitis. Written as DNA, the CDR3 is TGTGCCAGCGAGGGGTCGGATTACGAGCAGTACTTC. Residues: CASEGSDYEQYF.